This is a list of T cell receptor beta chains from one sample in a study of spatial heterogeneity in lung cancer. Via MiXCR, TCRdb re-called the 5' RACE reads, giving one row per CDR3 protein. The table includes 10,000 or so distinct CDR3 sequences, around 8.7% detected once. The material was lung tumor tissue, obtained at surgery. The source of these receptors is a female donor with early-stage non-small cell lung cancer. Both conserved end residues are part of each CDR3. A D gene is named only where the DNA matches it firmly. Clone size is shown for a subset of rows, as once, few, many or a class of expanded clone.

cdr3_length,d_call,v_call,j_call,clone_size,cdr3_aa,cdr3_nt
15,.,TRBV6-2/TRBV6-3,TRBJ1-1,many,CASSYLTLGRIEAFF,TGTGCCAGCAGTTACCTAACTTTAGGACGAATTGAAGCTTTCTTT
12,.,TRBV6-1,TRBJ1-2,few,CASSASGTGYTF,TGTGCCAGCAGTGCTTCCGGCACTGGCTACACCTTC
15,.,TRBV5-6,TRBJ1-5,many,CASSLRVMGNQPQHF,TGTGCCAGCAGCTTGAGGGTAATGGGGAATCAGCCCCAGCATTTT
15,TRBD2,TRBV7-8,TRBJ2-7,many,CASTQPLAGGYEQYF,TGTGCCAGCACTCAACCACTAGCGGGGGGCTACGAGCAGTACTTC
15,.,TRBV7-3,TRBJ2-2,many,CASSFNAFQGAELFF,TGTGCCAGCAGTTTTAACGCATTCCAGGGAGCGGAGCTGTTTTTT
17,TRBD1,TRBV6-5,TRBJ1-3,few,CASSYRPTGGPGNTIYF,TGTGCCAGCAGTTACAGGCCCACAGGGGGCCCTGGAAACACCATATATTTT
11,.,TRBV7-2,TRBJ2-3,many,CASNTTDTQYF,TGTGCCAGCAACACCACAGATACGCAGTATTTT
14,TRBD1,TRBV30,TRBJ1-5,.,CAWNRGLGDQPQHF,TGTGCCTGGAACAGGGGGCTAGGGGATCAGCCCCAGCATTTT
14,TRBD2,TRBV20-1,TRBJ2-5,.,CSARQTSGVETQYF,TGCAGTGCTAGACAGACTAGCGGGGTGGAGACCCAGTACTTC
13,TRBD1,TRBV12-3/TRBV12-4,TRBJ1-3,many,CASSLGQGDTIYF,TGTGCCAGCAGTTTAGGACAGGGAGACACCATATATTTT
15,.,TRBV24-1,TRBJ2-4,.,CATSEGALAKNIQYF,TGTGCCACCAGTGAGGGAGCGTTAGCCAAAAACATTCAGTACTTC
12,.,TRBV12-3/TRBV12-4,TRBJ1-1,many,CASSFAGPEAFF,TGTGCCAGCAGTTTCGCGGGCCCTGAAGCTTTCTTT
16,TRBD1,TRBV12-3/TRBV12-4,TRBJ2-3,medium-sized,CASSSYRDRPTDTQYF,TGTGCCAGCAGTTCCTACCGGGACAGACCCACAGATACGCAGTATTTT
18,TRBD1,TRBV4-2,TRBJ1-2,medium-sized,CASSQDFWATGGLGGYTF,TGTGCCAGCAGCCAAGATTTTTGGGCGACAGGGGGGCTCGGTGGCTACACCTTC
16,TRBD2,TRBV5-1,TRBJ2-2,many,CASRSAGGRNTGELFF,TGCGCCAGCAGGTCCGCGGGGGGCCGGAACACCGGGGAGCTGTTTTTT
13,.,TRBV28,TRBJ1-5,few,CASSLGNNQPQHF,TGTGCCAGCAGTTTAGGGAACAATCAGCCCCAGCATTTT
17,.,TRBV30,TRBJ2-1,few,CAWSGVGPGDSYNEQFF,TGTGCCTGGAGTGGTGTGGGTCCGGGGGACTCCTACAATGAGCAGTTCTTC
14,.,TRBV5-1,TRBJ2-3,few,CASMAVASADTQYF,TGCGCCAGCATGGCCGTGGCGAGCGCAGATACGCAGTATTTT
16,TRBD1,TRBV7-2,TRBJ2-5,medium-sized,CASSTAGTGWQETQYF,TGTGCCAGCAGCACAGCCGGGACAGGGTGGCAAGAGACCCAGTACTTC
16,TRBD1,TRBV6-2/TRBV6-3,TRBJ1-1,few,CASSYSSTGVNTEAFF,TGTGCCAGCAGTTACTCGTCGACAGGGGTGAACACTGAAGCTTTCTTT
13,.,TRBV20-1,TRBJ2-1,.,CSASGTLYNEQFF,TGCAGTGCTTCCGGGACACTATACAATGAGCAGTTCTTC
14,.,TRBV3-1,TRBJ1-5,medium-sized,CASSHNKGNQPQHF,TGTGCCAGCAGCCATAATAAGGGCAATCAGCCCCAGCATTTT
13,TRBD1,TRBV18,TRBJ1-1,medium-sized,CASSPDREVEAFF,TGTGCCAGCTCACCCGACAGGGAGGTTGAAGCTTTCTTT
15,TRBD1,TRBV28,TRBJ2-7,few,CASSQLRGQGVEQYF,TGTGCCAGCTCCCAACTTCGGGGACAGGGGGTCGAGCAGTACTTC
15,TRBD1,TRBV19,TRBJ2-2,many,CASSWTGGDTGELFF,TGTGCCAGTAGTTGGACAGGGGGCGACACCGGGGAGCTGTTTTTT
12,.,TRBV20-1,TRBJ1-2,many,CSASGQIYGYTF,TGCAGTGCTAGTGGACAGATCTATGGCTACACCTTC
15,.,TRBV5-1,TRBJ1-1,few,CASSSSTRGDTEAFF,TGCGCCAGCAGCTCGAGCACGAGAGGGGACACTGAAGCTTTCTTT
13,.,TRBV19,TRBJ1-4,many,CATRVSTNEKLFF,TGTGCCACCCGCGTGAGCACTAATGAAAAACTGTTTTTT
15,.,TRBV7-2,TRBJ2-2,many,CASSSVSRSTGELFF,TGTGCCAGCAGCTCCGTATCCCGGAGCACCGGGGAGCTGTTTTTT
17,.,TRBV7-2,TRBJ1-5,.,CASSSQLSTGYNQPQHF,TGTGCCAGCAGCTCCCAACTTTCCACAGGGTACAATCAGCCCCAGCATTTT
17,.,TRBV6-5,TRBJ2-1,many,CASSYRPTVGSVYEQFF,TGTGCCAGCAGTTACAGACCGACAGTTGGGTCGGTATATGAGCAGTTCTTC
17,TRBD2,TRBV11-3,TRBJ2-5,medium-sized,CASSLGIAGAIQETQYF,TGTGCCAGCAGCTTAGGAATAGCGGGGGCGATACAAGAGACCCAGTACTTC